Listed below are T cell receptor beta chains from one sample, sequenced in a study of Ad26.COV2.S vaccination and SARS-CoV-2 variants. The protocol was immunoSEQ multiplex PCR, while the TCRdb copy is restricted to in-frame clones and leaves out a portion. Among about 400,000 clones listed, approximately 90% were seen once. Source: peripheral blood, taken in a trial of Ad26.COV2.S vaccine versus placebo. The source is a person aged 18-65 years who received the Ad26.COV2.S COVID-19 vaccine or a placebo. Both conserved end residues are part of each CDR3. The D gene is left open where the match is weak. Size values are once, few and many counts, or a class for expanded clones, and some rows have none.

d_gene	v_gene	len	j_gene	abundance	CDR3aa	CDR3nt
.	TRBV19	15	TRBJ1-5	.	CASRGAEGVNQPQHF	TGTGCCAGTAGAGGGGCAGAGGGGGTCAATCAGCCCCAGCATTTT
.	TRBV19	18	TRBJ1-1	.	CASSTGTPPLSMNTEAFF	TGTGCCAGTAGTACGGGGACACCTCCGCTCTCAATGAACACTGAAGCTTTCTTT
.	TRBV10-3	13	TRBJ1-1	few	CAISESGGSVAFF	TGTGCCATCAGTGAGTCGGGAGGGTCGGTTGCTTTCTTT
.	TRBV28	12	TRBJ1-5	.	CASSPGGQPQHF	TGTGCCAGCAGTCCAGGAGGTCAGCCCCAGCATTTT
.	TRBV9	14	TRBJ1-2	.	CASSVLPASRGYTF	TGTGCCAGCAGCGTCCTCCCCGCGAGCAGGGGCTACACCTTC
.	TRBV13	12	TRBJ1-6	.	CASSQGNSPLHF	TGTGCCAGCAGCCAAGGGAATTCACCCCTCCACTTT
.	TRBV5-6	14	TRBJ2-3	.	CASSLGAIADTQYF	TGTGCCAGCAGCTTGGGTGCCATCGCAGATACGCAGTATTTT
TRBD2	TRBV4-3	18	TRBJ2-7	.	CASSAYTAGGGTNYEQYF	TGCGCCAGCAGCGCCTACACTGCGGGCGGGGGGACAAACTACGAGCAGTACTTC
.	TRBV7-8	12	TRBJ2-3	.	CASSPGWDTQYF	TGTGCCAGCAGCCCGGGGTGGGATACGCAGTATTTT
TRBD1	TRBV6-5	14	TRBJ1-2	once	CASSPDRDVYGYTF	TGTGCCAGCAGCCCAGACAGGGACGTCTATGGCTACACCTTC
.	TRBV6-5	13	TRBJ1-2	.	CASSSTESYGYTF	TGTGCCAGCAGTTCCACTGAGAGCTATGGCTACACCTTC
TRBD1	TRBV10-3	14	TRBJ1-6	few	CAIGVTGNNSPLHF	TGTGCCATCGGAGTGACAGGGAACAATTCACCCCTCCACTTT
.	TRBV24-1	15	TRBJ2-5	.	CATSDPGTLQETQYF	TGTGCCACCAGTGACCCCGGGACCCTACAAGAGACCCAGTACTTC
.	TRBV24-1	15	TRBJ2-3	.	CATSDPRGRTDTQYF	TGTGCCACCAGTGATCCCAGGGGGAGGACAGATACGCAGTATTTT
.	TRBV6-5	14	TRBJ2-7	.	CASTWGPNSGEQYF	TGTGCCAGCACCTGGGGCCCGAACTCGGGCGAGCAGTACTTC
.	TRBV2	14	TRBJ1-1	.	CASSGGVVGTEAFF	TGTGCCAGCAGTGGGGGGGTTGTGGGCACTGAAGCTTTCTTT
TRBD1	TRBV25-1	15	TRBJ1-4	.	CASSEWTGGDEKLFF	TGTGCCAGCAGTGAATGGACAGGGGGCGATGAAAAACTGTTTTTT
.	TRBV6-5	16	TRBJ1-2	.	CASSYSSFGTEYGYTF	TGTGCCAGCAGTTACTCGAGCTTCGGGACGGAATATGGCTACACCTTC
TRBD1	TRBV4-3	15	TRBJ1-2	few	CASSPLYRGDYGYTF	TGCGCCAGCAGCCCGCTATACAGGGGCGACTATGGCTACACCTTC
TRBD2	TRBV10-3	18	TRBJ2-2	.	CAISVVLAGGTNTGELFF	TGTGCCATCAGTGTGGTCCTAGCGGGGGGGACGAACACCGGGGAGCTGTTTTTT
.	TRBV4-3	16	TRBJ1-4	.	CASSQDPRSTNEKLFF	TGCGCCAGCAGCCAAGATCCCAGATCAACTAATGAAAAACTGTTTTTT
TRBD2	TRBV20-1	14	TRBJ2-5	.	CSASRGGSQETQYF	TGCAGTGCTAGTCGGGGGGGCTCACAAGAGACCCAGTACTTC
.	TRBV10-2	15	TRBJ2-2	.	CASSLVGLNTGELFF	TGCGCCAGCAGTCTAGTGGGGCTGAACACCGGGGAGCTGTTTTTT
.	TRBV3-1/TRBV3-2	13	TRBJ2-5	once	CASSQAVEETQYF	TGTGCCAGCAGCCAGGCAGTTGAAGAGACCCAGTACTTC
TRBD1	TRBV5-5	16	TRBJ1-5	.	CASSPGQGSPNQPQHF	TGTGCCAGCAGCCCAGGACAGGGTTCCCCCAATCAGCCCCAGCATTTT
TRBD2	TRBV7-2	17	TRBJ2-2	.	CASSPTPLAGGLGELFF	TGTGCCAGCAGCCCGACGCCCCTAGCGGGGGGGCTCGGGGAGCTGTTTTTT
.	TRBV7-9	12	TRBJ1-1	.	CASSLDRTEAFF	TGTGCCAGCAGCTTAGACAGGACTGAAGCTTTCTTT
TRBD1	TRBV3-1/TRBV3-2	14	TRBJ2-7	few	CASSPRDRGYEQYF	TGTGCCAGCAGCCCCCGGGACAGGGGTTACGAGCAGTACTTC
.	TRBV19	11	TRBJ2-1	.	CASSRDNEQFF	TGTGCCAGTAGTAGGGACAACGAGCAGTTCTTC
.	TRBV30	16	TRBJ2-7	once	CAWSVLLGGAGYEQYF	TGTGCCTGGAGTGTACTGCTGGGGGGGGCGGGATACGAGCAGTACTTC
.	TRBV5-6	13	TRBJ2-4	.	CASSGVRGNIQYF	TGTGCCAGCAGCGGAGTCCGAGGAAACATTCAGTACTTC
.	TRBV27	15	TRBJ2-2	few	CASGEVGGHNGELFF	TGTGCCAGCGGGGAAGTGGGGGGGCACAACGGGGAGCTGTTTTTT
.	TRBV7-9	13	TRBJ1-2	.	CAPTTEGIYGYTF	TGTGCCCCGACGACAGAGGGGATCTATGGCTACACCTTC
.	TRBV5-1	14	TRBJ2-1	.	CASSLAQDYNEQFF	TGCGCCAGCAGCTTAGCACAGGACTACAATGAGCAGTTCTTC
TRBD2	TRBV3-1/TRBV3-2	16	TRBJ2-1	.	CASSPLAGLGYNEQFF	TGTGCCAGCAGCCCCTTAGCGGGGTTGGGGTACAATGAGCAGTTCTTC
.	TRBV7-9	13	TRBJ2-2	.	CASSTYQPGELFF	TGTGCCAGCAGCACCTATCAACCCGGGGAGCTGTTTTTT
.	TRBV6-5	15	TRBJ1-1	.	CASSYSFKAGVEAFF	TGTGCCAGCAGTTACTCGTTCAAGGCAGGCGTTGAAGCTTTCTTT
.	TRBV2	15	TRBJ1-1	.	CASSEMGIENTEAFF	TGTGCCAGCAGTGAAATGGGGATTGAGAACACTGAAGCTTTCTTT
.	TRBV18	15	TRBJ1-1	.	CASSPSTDPNTEAFF	TGTGCCAGCTCACCGTCGACAGACCCGAACACTGAAGCTTTCTTT
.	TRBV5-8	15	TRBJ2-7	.	CASSFRGSSGYEQYF	TGTGCCAGCAGCTTTCGTGGGAGCTCGGGCTACGAGCAGTACTTC
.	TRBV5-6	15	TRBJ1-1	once	CASSPRQIMNTEAFF	TGTGCCAGCAGCCCCCGACAGATCATGAACACTGAAGCTTTCTTT
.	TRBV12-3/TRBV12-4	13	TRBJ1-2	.	CASGGLDSYGYTF	TGTGCCAGCGGTGGGCTCGACTCCTATGGCTACACCTTC
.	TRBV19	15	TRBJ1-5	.	CASSMLRDTAQPQHF	TGTGCCAGTAGTATGTTGAGGGATACAGCTCAGCCCCAGCATTTT
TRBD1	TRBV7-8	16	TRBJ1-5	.	CASSLEIRTGGQPQHF	TGTGCCAGCAGCTTAGAGATCAGGACAGGGGGTCAGCCCCAGCATTTT
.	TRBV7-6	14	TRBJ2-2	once	CASSLEWNTGELFF	TGTGCCAGCAGCTTAGAGTGGAACACCGGGGAGCTGTTTTTT
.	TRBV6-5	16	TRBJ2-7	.	CASSYAGTRGIYEQYF	TGTGCCAGCAGTTACGCAGGTACCAGAGGGATCTACGAGCAGTACTTC
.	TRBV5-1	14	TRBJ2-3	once	CASSLPGPTDTQYF	TGCGCCAGCAGCTTGCCGGGGCCCACAGATACGCAGTATTTT
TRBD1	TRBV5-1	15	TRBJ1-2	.	CASSSDRLTNYGYTF	TGCGCCAGCAGCTCGGACAGGTTGACGAACTATGGCTACACCTTC
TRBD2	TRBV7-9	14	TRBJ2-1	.	CASSLSGGVNEQFF	TGTGCCAGCAGCTTGAGCGGGGGGGTTAATGAGCAGTTCTTC
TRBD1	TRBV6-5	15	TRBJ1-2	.	CASSYALGTARGYTF	TGTGCCAGCAGTTACGCTCTTGGGACAGCCAGGGGCTACACCTTC
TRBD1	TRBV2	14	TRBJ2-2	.	CASRGQGVTGELFF	TGTGCCAGCAGAGGACAGGGGGTAACCGGGGAGCTGTTTTTT
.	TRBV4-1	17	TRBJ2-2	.	CASSQEAHGSNTGELFF	TGCGCCAGCAGCCAAGAGGCTCACGGGTCGAACACCGGGGAGCTGTTTTTT
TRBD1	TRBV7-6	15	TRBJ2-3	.	CASSLVGGHTDTQYF	TGTGCCAGCAGCTTAGTAGGGGGCCACACAGATACGCAGTATTTT
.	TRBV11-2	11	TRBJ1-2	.	CASSLVYGYTF	TGTGCCAGCAGCTTAGTATATGGCTACACCTTC
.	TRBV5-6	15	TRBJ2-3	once	CASSFYGAYTDTQYF	TGTGCCAGCAGCTTCTACGGGGCTTACACAGATACGCAGTATTTT
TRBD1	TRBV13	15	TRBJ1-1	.	CASSHAGQGGTEAFF	TGTGCCAGCAGCCACGCCGGACAGGGAGGAACTGAAGCTTTCTTT
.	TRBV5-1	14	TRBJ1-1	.	CASSLSDMNTEAFF	TGCGCCAGCAGCTTGTCGGACATGAACACTGAAGCTTTCTTT
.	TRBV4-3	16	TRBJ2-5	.	CASSQDHQGSQETQYF	TGCGCCAGCAGCCAAGATCATCAGGGGTCTCAAGAGACCCAGTACTTC
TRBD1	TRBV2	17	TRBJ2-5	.	CASSVGRWTGEGETQYF	TGTGCCAGCAGTGTGGGCCGATGGACAGGGGAGGGAGAGACCCAGTACTTC
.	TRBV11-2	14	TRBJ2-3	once	CASSPLGGTDTQYF	TGTGCCAGCAGCCCTCTTGGGGGCACAGATACGCAGTATTTT